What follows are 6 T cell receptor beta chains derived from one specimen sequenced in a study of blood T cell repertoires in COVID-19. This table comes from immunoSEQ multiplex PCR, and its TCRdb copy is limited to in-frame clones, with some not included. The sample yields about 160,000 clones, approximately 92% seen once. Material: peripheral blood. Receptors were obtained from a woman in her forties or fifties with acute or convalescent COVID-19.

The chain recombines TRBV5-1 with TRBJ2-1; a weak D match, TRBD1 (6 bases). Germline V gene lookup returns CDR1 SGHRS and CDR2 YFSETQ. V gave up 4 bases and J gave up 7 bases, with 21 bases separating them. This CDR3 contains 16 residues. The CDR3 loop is CASSARQDSRGNEQFF. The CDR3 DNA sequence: TGCGCCAGCAGCGCTAGACAGGACTCCAGAGGAAATGAGCAGTTCTTC.

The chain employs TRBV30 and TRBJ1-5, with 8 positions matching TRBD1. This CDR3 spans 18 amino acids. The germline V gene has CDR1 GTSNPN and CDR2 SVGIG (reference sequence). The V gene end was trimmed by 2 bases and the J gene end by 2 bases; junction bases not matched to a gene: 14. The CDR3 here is CAWSKGTGGAFGNQPQHF. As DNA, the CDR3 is TGTGCCTGGAGTAAGGGAACAGGGGGGGCGTTCGGCAATCAGCCCCAGCATTTT.

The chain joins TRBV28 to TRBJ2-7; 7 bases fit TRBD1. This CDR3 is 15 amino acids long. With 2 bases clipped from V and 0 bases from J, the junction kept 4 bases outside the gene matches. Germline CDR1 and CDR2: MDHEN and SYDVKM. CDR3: CASSLMGTASYEQYF. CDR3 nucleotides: TGTGCCAGCAGTTTAATGGGGACAGCCTCCTACGAGCAGTACTTC. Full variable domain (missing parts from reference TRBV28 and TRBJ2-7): DVKVTQSSRYLVKRTGEKVFLECVQDMDHENMFWYRQDPGLGLRLIYFSYDVKMKEKGDIPEGYSVSREKKERFSLILESASTNQTSMYLCASSLMGTASYEQYFGPGTRLTVT.

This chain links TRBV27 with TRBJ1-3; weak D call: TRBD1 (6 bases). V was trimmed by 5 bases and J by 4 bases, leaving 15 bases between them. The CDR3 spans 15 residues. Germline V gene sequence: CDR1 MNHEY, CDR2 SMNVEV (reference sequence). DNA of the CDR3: TGTGCCAGCAGTCTCCACGCAGGGGACGGAAACACCATATATTTT. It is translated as CASSLHAGDGNTIYF.

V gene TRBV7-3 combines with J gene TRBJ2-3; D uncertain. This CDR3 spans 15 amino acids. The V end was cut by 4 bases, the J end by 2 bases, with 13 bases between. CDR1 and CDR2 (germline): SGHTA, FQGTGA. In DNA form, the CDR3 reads TGTGCCAGCAGCTCCACCGACACTTACACAGATACGCAGTATTTT. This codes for CASSSTDTYTDTQYF. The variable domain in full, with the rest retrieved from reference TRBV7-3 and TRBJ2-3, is GAGVSQTPSNKVTEKGKYVELRCDPISGHTALYWYRQSLGQGPEFLIYFQGTGAADDSGLPNDRFFAVRPEGSVSTLKIQRTERGDSAVYLCASSSTDTYTDTQYFGPGTRLTVL.

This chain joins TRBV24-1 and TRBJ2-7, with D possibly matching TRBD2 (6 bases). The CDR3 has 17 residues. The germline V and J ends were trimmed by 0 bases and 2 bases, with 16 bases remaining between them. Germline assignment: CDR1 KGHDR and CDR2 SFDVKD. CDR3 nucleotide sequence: TGTGCCACCAGTGATTTGCTCAAGCGGGTATTAACCTACGAGCAGTACTTC. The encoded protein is CATSDLLKRVLTYEQYF.